The T cell receptor (beta chain) described here comes from a study of blood T cell repertoires in COVID-19. For the study at large: Acute-phase and convalescent COVID-19 samples originated in the United States, Italy and Spain. The analysed material was cDNA or gDNA that came from T cells, B-cell-depleted T cells, or PBMCs.

In the authors' methods: The authors estimated nucleated cell counts from reference gene primer amplification. Repertoires were generated with immunoSEQ multiplex PCR, while TCRdb's copy carries only in-frame clones and drops some. V and J calls and clone size come straight from that table; D and trimming were deduced from the DNA. The sample includes 100,000 to 130,000 clones, 90% to 95% seen only once; the top ten take 1% to 1.5%. This receptor was obtained from a woman aged 25 to 39 with acute or convalescent COVID-19. Sequencing was performed on peripheral blood.

The CDR3 DNA sequence: TGCGCCAGCAGCCAAGAGGCAGTGGCTGGAAACACCATATATTTT. Translating it yields CASSQEAVAGNTIYF. The chain has TRBV4-1 and TRBJ1-3; D is undetermined. Germline-derived CDR1 and CDR2 are MGHRA and YSYEKL. The germline V and J ends were trimmed by 0 bases and 2 bases, with 8 bases remaining between them. The CDR3 loop spans 15 amino acids.